Reported below is one T cell receptor beta chain. No antigen is known for it. Single viable CD3+CD4+CD8-CD45RO+ cells were sorted as the memory CD4+ T cells. Serostatus was set by detecting CMV pp150, pp28, p38, p52 IgG. This entry is derived from a study of memory CD4+ T cells and cytomegalovirus serostatus. The data were produced by immunoSEQ multiplex PCR, yet TCRdb's version contains in-frame clones alone and is incomplete. The sample lists about 82,000 clones, roughly 80% seen once, with 0.78% in the top ten. Study observations and caveats: Suggested: most of the CMV-linked TCR signature lies in CD4+ memory cells.

CDR1 and CDR2 from the germline V gene are LNHDA and SQIVND (reference sequence). V dropped 2 bases and J dropped 0 bases, with 8 bases sitting between them. The CDR3 extends over 15 amino acids. This receptor was taken from an adult in good health and CMV-seronegative. Sample: memory CD4+ T cells from blood. This chain connects TRBV19 to TRBJ1-5, with D maybe TRBD1 (5 bases). CDR3 nucleotide sequence: TGTGCCAGTAGTATACAACAGGTTAGCAATCAGCCCCAGCATTTT. Amino acids: CASSIQQVSNQPQHF.